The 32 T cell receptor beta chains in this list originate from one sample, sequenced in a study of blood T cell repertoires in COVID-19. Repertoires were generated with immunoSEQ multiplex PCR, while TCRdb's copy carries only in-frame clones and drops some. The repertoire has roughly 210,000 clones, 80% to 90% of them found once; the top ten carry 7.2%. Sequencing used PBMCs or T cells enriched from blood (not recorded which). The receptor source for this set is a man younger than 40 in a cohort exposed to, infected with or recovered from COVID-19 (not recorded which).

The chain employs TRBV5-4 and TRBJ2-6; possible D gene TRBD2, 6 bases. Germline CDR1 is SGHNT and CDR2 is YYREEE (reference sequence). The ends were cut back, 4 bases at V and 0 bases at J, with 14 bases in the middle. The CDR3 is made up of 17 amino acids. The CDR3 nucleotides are TGTGCCAGCAGCCCCGGGGGTCCCTTCTCTGGGGCCAACGTCCTGACTTTC. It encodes CASSPGGPFSGANVLTF.

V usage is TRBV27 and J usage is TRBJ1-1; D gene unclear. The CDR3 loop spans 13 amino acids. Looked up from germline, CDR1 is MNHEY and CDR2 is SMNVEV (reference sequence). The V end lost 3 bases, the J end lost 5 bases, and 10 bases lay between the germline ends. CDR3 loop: CASSLRDGTEAFF. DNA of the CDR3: TGTGCCAGCAGTTTGCGGGATGGGACTGAAGCTTTCTTT.

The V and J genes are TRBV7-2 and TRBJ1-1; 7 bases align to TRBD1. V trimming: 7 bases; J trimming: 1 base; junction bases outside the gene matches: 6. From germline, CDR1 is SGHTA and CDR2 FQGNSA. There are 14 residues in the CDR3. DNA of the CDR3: TGTGCCAGCATCAGGGGGGCGGAGAACACTGAAGCTTTCTTT. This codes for CASIRGAENTEAFF.

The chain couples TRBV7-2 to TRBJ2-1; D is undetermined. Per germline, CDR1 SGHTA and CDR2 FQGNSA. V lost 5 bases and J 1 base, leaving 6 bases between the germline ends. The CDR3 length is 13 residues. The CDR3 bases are TGTGCCAGCAGCCCCGGGTCCTACAATGAGCAGTTCTTC. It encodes CASSPGSYNEQFF.

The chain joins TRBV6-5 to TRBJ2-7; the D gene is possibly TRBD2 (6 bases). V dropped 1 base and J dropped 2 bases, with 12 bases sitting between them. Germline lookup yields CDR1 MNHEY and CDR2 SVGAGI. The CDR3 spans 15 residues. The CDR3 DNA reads TGTGCCAGCAGTTACTACGCTAGCGCAACCTACGAGCAGTACTTC. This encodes CASSYYASATYEQYF.

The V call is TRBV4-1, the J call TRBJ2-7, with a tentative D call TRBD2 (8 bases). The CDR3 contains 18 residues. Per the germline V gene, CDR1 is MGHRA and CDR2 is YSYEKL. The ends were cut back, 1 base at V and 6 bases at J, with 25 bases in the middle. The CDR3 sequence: CASSQVVAGGQRLAEQYF. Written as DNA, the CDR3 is TGCGCCAGCAGCCAAGTTGTGGCGGGGGGACAGCGACTAGCCGAGCAGTACTTC.

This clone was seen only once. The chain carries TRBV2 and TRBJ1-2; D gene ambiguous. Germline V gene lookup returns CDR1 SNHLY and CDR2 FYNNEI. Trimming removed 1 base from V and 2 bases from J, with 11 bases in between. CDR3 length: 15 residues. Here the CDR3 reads CASSEGASPNYGYTF. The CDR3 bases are TGTGCCAGCAGTGAAGGGGCCAGCCCAAACTATGGCTACACCTTC.

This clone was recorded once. The CDR3 sequence: CASRLTGSYGYTF. The CDR3 DNA follows: TGTGCCAGCAGATTGACAGGTTCCTATGGCTACACCTTC. The V and J genes are TRBV28 and TRBJ1-2; tentative D call: TRBD1 (6 bases). V was shortened by 6 bases and J by 4 bases, with 12 bases between the two germline ends. The CDR3 runs 13 residues. Germline V CDR1 and CDR2: MDHEN, SYDVKM.

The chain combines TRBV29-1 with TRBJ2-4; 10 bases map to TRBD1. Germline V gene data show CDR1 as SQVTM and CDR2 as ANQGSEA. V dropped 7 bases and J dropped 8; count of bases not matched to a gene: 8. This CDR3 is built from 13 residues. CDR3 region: CSAQGDRGDIQYF. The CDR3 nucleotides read TGCAGCGCCCAGGGGGACAGGGGTGACATTCAGTACTTC.

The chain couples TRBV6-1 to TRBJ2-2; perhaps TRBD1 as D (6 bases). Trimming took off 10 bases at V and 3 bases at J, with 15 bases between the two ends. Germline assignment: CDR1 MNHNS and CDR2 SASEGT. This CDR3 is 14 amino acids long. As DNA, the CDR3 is TGTGCCACCAAGGACAGAGGCGACACCGGGGAGCTGTTTTTT. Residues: CATKDRGDTGELFF.

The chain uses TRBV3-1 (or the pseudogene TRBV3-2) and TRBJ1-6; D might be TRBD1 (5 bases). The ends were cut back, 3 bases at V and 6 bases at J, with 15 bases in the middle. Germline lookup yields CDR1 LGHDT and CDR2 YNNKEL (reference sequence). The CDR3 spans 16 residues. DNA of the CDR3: TGTGCCAGCAGCCACCGGGGGGGGAGTGGTAATTCACCCCTCCACTTT. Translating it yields CASSHRGGSGNSPLHF.

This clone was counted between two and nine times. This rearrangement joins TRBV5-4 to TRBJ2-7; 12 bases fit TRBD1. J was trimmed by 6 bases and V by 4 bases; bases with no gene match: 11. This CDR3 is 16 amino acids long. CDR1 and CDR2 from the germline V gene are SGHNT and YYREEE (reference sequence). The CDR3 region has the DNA TGTGCCAGCAGCCTCGCTCCCGGGACAGGGGGCCGCGAGCAGTACTTC. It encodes CASSLAPGTGGREQYF.

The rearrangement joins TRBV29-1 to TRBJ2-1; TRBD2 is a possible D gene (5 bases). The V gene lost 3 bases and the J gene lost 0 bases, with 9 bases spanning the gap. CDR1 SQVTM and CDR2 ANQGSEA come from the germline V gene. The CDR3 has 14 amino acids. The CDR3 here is CSVDGSRSYNEQFF. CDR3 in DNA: TGCAGCGTTGATGGGAGCCGCTCCTACAATGAGCAGTTCTTC.

The CDR3 DNA sequence: TGTGCCAGCAGCGTTCACCGCCCGAATAGTGTAAACACCATATATTTT. This encodes CASSVHRPNSVNTIYF. The chain has TRBV9 and TRBJ1-3; D uncertain. Deletions cut 2 bases from V and 6 bases from J, with 18 bases between. The germline V gene encodes CDR1 SGDLS and CDR2 YYNGEE. The CDR3 covers 16 residues.

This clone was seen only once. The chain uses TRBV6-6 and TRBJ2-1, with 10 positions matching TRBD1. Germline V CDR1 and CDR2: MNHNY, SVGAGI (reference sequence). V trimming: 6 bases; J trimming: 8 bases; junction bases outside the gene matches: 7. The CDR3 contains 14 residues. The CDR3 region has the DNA TGTGCCAGCAGCAGGGACAGGGGAGGGGATGAGCAGTTCTTC. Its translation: CASSRDRGGDEQFF.

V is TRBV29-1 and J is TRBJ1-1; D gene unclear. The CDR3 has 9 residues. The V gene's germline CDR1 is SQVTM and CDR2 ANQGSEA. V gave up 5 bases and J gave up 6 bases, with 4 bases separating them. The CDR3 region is CSVWPEAFF. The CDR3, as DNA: TGCAGCGTTTGGCCTGAAGCTTTCTTT.

The CDR3 protein is CSASNRGPTEAFF. CDR3 bases: TGCAGTGCTAGTAACAGGGGGCCGACTGAAGCTTTCTTT. The V call is TRBV20-1, the J call TRBJ1-1; 9 bases fit TRBD1. V was clipped by 3 bases and J by 5 bases; unmatched bases: 4. CDR1 is DFQATT, CDR2 SNEGSKA, per germline (reference sequence). This CDR3 has 13 residues.

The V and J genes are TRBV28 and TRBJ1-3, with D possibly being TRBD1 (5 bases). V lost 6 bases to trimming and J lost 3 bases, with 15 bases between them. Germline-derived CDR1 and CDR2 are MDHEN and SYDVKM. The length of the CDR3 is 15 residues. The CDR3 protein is CASRGHRPGGNTIYF. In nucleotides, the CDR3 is TGTGCCAGCAGGGGGCACCGGCCAGGTGGAAACACCATATATTTT.

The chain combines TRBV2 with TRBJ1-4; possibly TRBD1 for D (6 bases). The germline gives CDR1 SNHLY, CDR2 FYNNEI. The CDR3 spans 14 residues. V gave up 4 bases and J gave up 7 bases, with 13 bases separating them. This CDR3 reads CASSGGGGFEKLFF. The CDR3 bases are TGTGCCAGCAGTGGTGGGGGGGGCTTTGAAAAACTGTTTTTT.

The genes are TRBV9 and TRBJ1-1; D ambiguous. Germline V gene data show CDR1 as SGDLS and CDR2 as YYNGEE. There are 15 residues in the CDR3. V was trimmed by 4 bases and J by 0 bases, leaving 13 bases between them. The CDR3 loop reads CASSPGWVMNTEAFF. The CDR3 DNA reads TGTGCCAGCAGCCCAGGTTGGGTGATGAACACTGAAGCTTTCTTT.

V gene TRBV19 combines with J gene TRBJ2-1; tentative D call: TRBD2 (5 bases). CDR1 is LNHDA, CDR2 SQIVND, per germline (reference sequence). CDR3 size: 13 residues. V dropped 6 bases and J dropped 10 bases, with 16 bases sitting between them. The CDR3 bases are TGTGCCAGTAGAGCATTGGGAGAACGCGAGCAGTTCTTC. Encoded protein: CASRALGEREQFF.

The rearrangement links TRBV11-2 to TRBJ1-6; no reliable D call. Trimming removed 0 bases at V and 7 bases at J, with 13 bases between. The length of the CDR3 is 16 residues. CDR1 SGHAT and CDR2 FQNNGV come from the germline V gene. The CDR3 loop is CASSLDPLRENSPLHF. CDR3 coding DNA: TGTGCCAGCAGCTTAGATCCCCTCCGCGAGAATTCACCCCTCCACTTT.

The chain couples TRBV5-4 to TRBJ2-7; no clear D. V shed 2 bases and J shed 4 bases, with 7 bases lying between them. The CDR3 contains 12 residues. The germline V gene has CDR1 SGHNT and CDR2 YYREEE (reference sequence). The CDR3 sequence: CASSLTGYEQYF. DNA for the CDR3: TGTGCCAGCAGCTTAACCGGGTACGAGCAGTACTTC.

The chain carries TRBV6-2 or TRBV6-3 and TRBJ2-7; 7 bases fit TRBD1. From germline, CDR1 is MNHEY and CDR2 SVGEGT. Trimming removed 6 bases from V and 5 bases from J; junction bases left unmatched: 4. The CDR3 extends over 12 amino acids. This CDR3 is CASSPDRDEQYF. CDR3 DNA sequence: TGTGCCAGCAGCCCCGACAGGGACGAGCAGTACTTC.

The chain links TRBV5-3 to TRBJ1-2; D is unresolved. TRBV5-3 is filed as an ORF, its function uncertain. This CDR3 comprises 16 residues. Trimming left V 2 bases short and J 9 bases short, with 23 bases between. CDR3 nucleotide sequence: TGTGCCAGAAGCTTTTTCCAAACCGGTCCCCGGGATCGCTACACCTTC. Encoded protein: CARSFFQTGPRDRYTF.

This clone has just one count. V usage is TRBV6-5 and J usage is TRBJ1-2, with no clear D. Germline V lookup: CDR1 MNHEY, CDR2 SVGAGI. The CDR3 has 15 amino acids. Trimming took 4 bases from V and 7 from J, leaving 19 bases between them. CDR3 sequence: CASSFGNSATSGYTF. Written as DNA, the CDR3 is TGTGCCAGCAGTTTCGGGAACAGCGCGACTTCTGGCTACACCTTC.

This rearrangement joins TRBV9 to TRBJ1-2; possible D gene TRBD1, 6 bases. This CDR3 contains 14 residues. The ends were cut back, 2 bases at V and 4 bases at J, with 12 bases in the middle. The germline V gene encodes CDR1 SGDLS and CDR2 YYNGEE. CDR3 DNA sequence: TGTGCCAGCAGCGTGGGGACAACCTCCTATGGCTACACCTTC. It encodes CASSVGTTSYGYTF.

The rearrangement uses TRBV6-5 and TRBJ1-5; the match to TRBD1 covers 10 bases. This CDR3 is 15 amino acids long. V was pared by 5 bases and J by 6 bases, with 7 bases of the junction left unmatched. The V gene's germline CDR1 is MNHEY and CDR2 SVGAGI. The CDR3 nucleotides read TGTGCCAGCAGTCGCGGGACAGGGGTCACTCAGCCCCAGCATTTT. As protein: CASSRGTGVTQPQHF.

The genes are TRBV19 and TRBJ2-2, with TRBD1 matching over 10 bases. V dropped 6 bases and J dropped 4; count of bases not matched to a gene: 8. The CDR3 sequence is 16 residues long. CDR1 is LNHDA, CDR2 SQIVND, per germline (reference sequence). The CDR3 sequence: CASSATRQGATGELFF. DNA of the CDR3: TGTGCCAGTAGCGCGACGAGACAGGGGGCCACCGGGGAGCTGTTTTTT.

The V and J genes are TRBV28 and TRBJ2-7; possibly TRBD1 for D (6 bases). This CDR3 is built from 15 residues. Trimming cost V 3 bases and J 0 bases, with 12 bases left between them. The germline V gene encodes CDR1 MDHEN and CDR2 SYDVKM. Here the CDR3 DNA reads TGTGCCAGCAGTTTTCCGCTACAGGGCTCCTACGAGCAGTACTTC. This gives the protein CASSFPLQGSYEQYF.

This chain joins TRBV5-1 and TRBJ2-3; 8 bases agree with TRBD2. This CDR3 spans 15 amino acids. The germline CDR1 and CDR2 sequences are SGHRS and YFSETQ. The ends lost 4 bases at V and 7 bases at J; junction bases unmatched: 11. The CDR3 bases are TGCGCCAGCAGCCCAGGACTAGCAGAGGGTCATACGCAGTATTTT. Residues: CASSPGLAEGHTQYF.

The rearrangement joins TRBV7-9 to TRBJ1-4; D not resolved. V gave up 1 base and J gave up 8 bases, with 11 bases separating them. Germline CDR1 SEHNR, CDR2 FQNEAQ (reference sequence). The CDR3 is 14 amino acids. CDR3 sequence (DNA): TGTGCCAGCAGCTTAGTGGGTGCGGGCGAAAAACTGTTTTTT. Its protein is CASSLVGAGEKLFF.